One and the same sample provided the 28 T cell receptor beta chains below, sequenced in a study of T cell changes during pregnancy in multiple sclerosis. The method was immunoSEQ multiplex PCR; TCRdb's version includes in-frame clones alone and lacks a portion of them. Of fewer than 30,000 clones in the sample, 85% to 95% were seen once. The material sequenced was CD4+ T cells from peripheral blood mononuclear cells, taken in the first trimester of pregnancy. The receptors originated from a female donor with multiple sclerosis, enrolled in a pregnancy study.

The chain recombines TRBV27 with TRBJ2-1; possibly TRBD2 for D (7 bases). CDR3 size: 19 residues. Germline V gene data show CDR1 as MNHEY and CDR2 as SMNVEV (reference sequence). The V gene lost 1 base and the J gene lost 9 bases, with 28 bases spanning the gap. The CDR3 loop reads CASSLLSSGGGPFVGEQFF. CDR3 DNA: TGTGCCAGCAGTTTATTGAGTAGTGGGGGGGGGCCTTTCGTTGGTGAGCAGTTCTTC.

The J gene is TRBJ2-7, the V gene TRBV5-3; 10 positions match TRBD1. TRBV5-3 is flagged as an ORF with uncertain function. The CDR3 consists of 17 residues. After removal of 0 bases from V and 7 bases from J, the junction contained 13 bases not matched to a gene. CDR3 nucleotide sequence: TGTGCCAGAAGCTTGGGGGTCGGGGACAGGGGCAATAGAGAGCAGTACTTC. Its translation: CARSLGVGDRGNREQYF.

This sequence joins TRBV10-3 and TRBJ2-1; 7 bases agree with TRBD2. Germline V gene sequence: CDR1 ENHRY, CDR2 SYGVKD. Losses at the gene ends were 3 bases for V and 10 bases for J; bases not matched to a gene: 3. The CDR3 covers 12 residues. The CDR3 bases are TGTGCCATCAGTGATGGGCGGGAGGAGCAGTTCTTC. Translation gives CAISDGREEQFF.

The chain joins TRBV5-1 to TRBJ1-4; maybe TRBD1 (5 bases). The germline V gene encodes CDR1 SGHRS and CDR2 YFSETQ. Trimming pared 5 bases from V and 4 bases from J, leaving 12 bases between. This CDR3 is 14 amino acids long. DNA for the CDR3: TGCGCCAGCAGAAGGGGCGGAGATAATGAAAAACTGTTTTTT. Amino acids: CASRRGGDNEKLFF. Full variable domain (outside the CDR3, taken from reference TRBV5-1 and TRBJ1-4): KAGVTQTPRYLIKTRGQQVTLSCSPISGHRSVSWYQQTPGQGLQFLFEYFSETQRNKGNFPGRFSGRQFSNSRSEMNVSTLELGDSALYLCASRRGGDNEKLFFGSGTQLSVL.

This rearrangement joins TRBV5-4 to TRBJ1-2; 11 nucleotides line up with TRBD1. The CDR3 extends over 15 amino acids. CDR1 SGHNT and CDR2 YYREEE come from the germline V gene (reference sequence). Trimming at V came to 5 bases and at J to 8 bases, leaving 11 bases not matched to a gene. CDR3 region: CASRQAGTGGHGYTF. CDR3 bases: TGTGCCAGCAGACAAGCCGGGACAGGGGGACACGGCTACACCTTC.

This clone was seen only a few times. V usage is TRBV19 and J usage is TRBJ1-6; D perhaps matches TRBD1 (6 bases). Trimming took 4 bases from V and 9 from J, leaving 19 bases between them. This CDR3 comprises 16 residues. CDR1 and CDR2 (germline): LNHDA, SQIVND (reference sequence). CDR3: CASSTRRGQGGSPLHF. DNA for the CDR3: TGTGCCAGTAGTACGAGGCGGGGGCAGGGCGGTTCACCCCTCCACTTT. The whole variable domain, remainder taken from reference TRBV19 and TRBJ1-6, is DGGITQSPKYLFRKEGQNVTLSCEQNLNHDAMYWYRQDPGQGLRLIYYSQIVNDFQKGDIAEGYSVSREKKESFPLTVTSAQKNPTAFYLCASSTRRGQGGSPLHFGNGTRLTVT.

The genes are TRBV4-1 and TRBJ2-7, with 9 nucleotides matching TRBD2. CDR3 length: 14 amino acids. With 4 bases clipped from V and 5 bases from J, the junction kept 6 bases outside the gene matches. Germline V gene data show CDR1 as MGHRA and CDR2 as YSYEKL. The CDR3 nucleotides are TGCGCCAGCAGCCGCCCGGGACTAGCTCACGAGCAGTACTTC. This sequence encodes CASSRPGLAHEQYF.

The chain carries TRBV2 and TRBJ1-1; TRBD1 aligns across 11 bases. This CDR3 region has 15 residues. V shed 5 bases and J 7 bases; nucleotides not matched to a gene: 9. Looked up from germline, CDR1 is SNHLY and CDR2 is FYNNEI. This chain's CDR3 is CASSSEGQGAVEAFF. CDR3 nucleotides: TGTGCCAGCAGTTCAGAAGGACAGGGGGCAGTTGAAGCTTTCTTT.

The rearrangement uses TRBV21-1 and TRBJ1-3; TRBD1 is taken as the D call from the table, unchecked against the DNA. TRBV21-1 is reported as a pseudogene. The length of the CDR3 is 16 residues. For the CDR3, the DNA is TGTGCCAGCGACCGCCAGGGCGCTACCTCTGGAAACACCATATATTTT. This codes for CASDRQGATSGNTIYF.

The genes are TRBV5-1 and TRBJ2-7; perhaps TRBD1 as D (6 bases). This CDR3 is 16 amino acids long. V dropped 4 bases and J dropped 1 base, with 18 bases sitting between them. Germline V CDR1 and CDR2: SGHRS, YFSETQ. The CDR3 sequence: CASSPVTGTYSYEQYF. The CDR3 DNA reads TGCGCCAGCAGCCCCGTAACAGGGACCTATTCCTACGAGCAGTACTTC.

This clone was counted between two and nine times. The chain is built from TRBV6-5 and TRBJ1-1; 7 nucleotides agree with TRBD1. Trimming removed 6 bases from V and 7 bases from J; junction bases left unmatched: 14. This CDR3 region has 15 residues. Germline V CDR1 and CDR2: MNHEY, SVGAGI. The CDR3 spells CASRPDRVLYREAFF. Written as DNA, the CDR3 is TGTGCCAGCAGACCAGACAGGGTTTTGTACCGTGAAGCTTTCTTT.

The J gene is TRBJ2-5, the V gene TRBV7-2; possible D gene TRBD2, 7 bases. The CDR3 has 13 amino acids. Germline V gene lookup returns CDR1 SGHTA and CDR2 FQGNSA. Trimming removed 5 bases at V and 14 bases at J, with 21 bases between. As DNA, the CDR3 is TGTGCCAGCAGCCCAACAAGGGGGGGGCCGGGATACTTC. It codes for CASSPTRGGPGYF.

The rearrangement uses TRBV7-2 and TRBJ2-3; 14 bases fit TRBD2. The CDR3 loop spans 14 amino acids. From germline, CDR1 is SGHTA and CDR2 FQGNSA. V was pared by 7 bases and J by 11 bases, with 8 bases of the junction left unmatched. As DNA, the CDR3 is TGTGCCAGCAACCCCGGACTAGCGGGGGGCAAGCAGTATTTT. It encodes CASNPGLAGGKQYF.

The chain combines TRBV6-6 with TRBJ2-7; 7 bases are shared with TRBD1. Trimming removed 6 bases from V and 3 bases from J; junction bases left unmatched: 11. The CDR3 sequence is 15 residues long. Germline-derived CDR1 and CDR2 are MNHNY and SVGAGI (reference sequence). The chain's CDR3 is CASSPGQATRYEQYF. The DNA for the CDR3 is TGTGCCAGCAGCCCCGGACAGGCAACCCGCTACGAGCAGTACTTC.

This clone came up once. The rearrangement joins TRBV9 to TRBJ2-3, with 14 bases identical to TRBD2. With 0 bases clipped from V and 6 bases from J, the junction kept 6 bases outside the gene matches. The germline gives CDR1 SGDLS, CDR2 YYNGEE. This CDR3 contains 17 residues. The CDR3 nucleotides read TGTGCCAGCAGCGTAGGGGTGGGGACTAGCGGGGGTGATACGCAGTATTTT. Amino acid sequence: CASSVGVGTSGGDTQYF.

Concerning this clone itself: This CDR3 is also generated by other DNA sequences in the sample. The chain joins TRBV28 to TRBJ2-5, with TRBD1 identical over 8 bases. The CDR3 runs to 14 residues. Looked up from germline, CDR1 is MDHEN and CDR2 is SYDVKM. V was clipped by 4 bases and J by 1 base; unmatched bases: 2. DNA for the CDR3: TGTGCCAGCAGTTCGGGACAGGCCCAAGAGACCCAGTACTTC. Its protein is CASSSGQAQETQYF.

The rearrangement joins TRBV7-2 to TRBJ2-2; TRBD2 aligns across 7 bases. Germline V gives CDR1 SGHTA, CDR2 FQGNSA. CDR3 size: 15 residues. The V and J ends lost 2 bases and 6 bases, in that order; junction bases with no gene match: 6. CDR3 nucleotides: TGTGCCAGCAGCTTACGCGGGGGTGCAGCCGGGGAGCTGTTTTTT. Protein: CASSLRGGAAGELFF. Full variable domain (rest looked up from reference TRBV7-2 and TRBJ2-2): GAGVSQSPSNKVTEKGKDVELRCDPISGHTALYWYRQSLGQGLEFLIYFQGNSAPDKSGLPSDRFSAERTGGSVSTLTIQRTQQEDSAVYLCASSLRGGAAGELFFGEGSRLTVL.

The V gene is TRBV5-4, the J gene TRBJ1-2, with D uncertain. The CDR3 length is 12 residues. CDR1 and CDR2 from the germline V gene are SGHNT and YYREEE (reference sequence). V shed 4 bases and J shed 0 bases, with 4 bases lying between them. CDR3 residues: CASSPTNYGYTF. CDR3 nucleotide sequence: TGTGCCAGCAGCCCTACTAACTATGGCTACACCTTC.

V and J are TRBV18 and TRBJ1-2; a weak D match, TRBD1 (6 bases). CDR1 and CDR2 (germline): KGHSH, LQKENI. The CDR3 totals 16 residues. V lost 2 bases and J lost 8, with 21 bases in between. DNA for the CDR3: TGTGCCAGCTCACCAGGGGCGGGGGGGCGACTCAGCGGCTACACCTTC. Amino acid sequence: CASSPGAGGRLSGYTF.

The chain couples TRBV7-9 to TRBJ2-7; unclear D gene. The CDR3 has 11 amino acids. The V gene's germline CDR1 is SEHNR and CDR2 FQNEAQ (reference sequence). V gave up 4 bases and J gave up 2 bases, with 3 bases separating them. In nucleotides, the CDR3 is TGTGCCAGCAGCTCCACCTACGAGCAGTACTTC. Its translation is CASSSTYEQYF.

The V call is TRBV6-5, the J call TRBJ2-6; no clear D. Between the trimmed V and J ends, which lost 7 bases and 2 bases, there was a span of 9 bases. The CDR3 has 14 amino acids. Germline CDR1 MNHEY, CDR2 SVGAGI. The CDR3 DNA reads TGTGCCAGCACCTTGGGCACTGGGGCCAACGTCCTGACTTTC. It translates to CASTLGTGANVLTF.

This sequence joins TRBV5-8 and TRBJ1-5; 12 bases align to TRBD1. V lost 3 bases, J lost 5 bases, and 3 bases stayed unmatched. Germline CDR1 and CDR2: SGHTS and YDEGEE. The length of the CDR3 is 15 residues. CDR3: CASSSGTGGYQPQHF. CDR3 coding DNA: TGTGCCAGCAGCTCCGGGACAGGGGGCTATCAGCCCCAGCATTTT.

The CDR3: CSVSLSATQETQYF. CDR3 coding DNA: TGCAGCGTTTCGCTTAGCGCCACACAAGAGACCCAGTACTTC. This chain connects TRBV29-1 to TRBJ2-5; a possible D gene is TRBD2 (5 bases). CDR1 is SQVTM and CDR2 is ANQGSEA in the germline V gene. CDR3 length: 14 amino acids. The V end was cut by 5 bases, the J end by 2 bases, with 15 bases between.

The chain recombines TRBV5-1 with TRBJ2-7; TRBD2 aligns across 11 bases. This CDR3 has 14 amino acids. V was pared by 2 bases and J by 5 bases, with 3 bases of the junction left unmatched. The germline V gene encodes CDR1 SGHRS and CDR2 YFSETQ. CDR3 sequence reads: CASSLTSGGDEQYF. CDR3 DNA: TGCGCCAGCAGCTTAACTAGCGGGGGAGACGAGCAGTACTTC.

CDR3 region: CASSPTHDRGHEQYF. The CDR3 bases are TGTGCCAGCAGCCCTACTCATGACAGGGGTCACGAGCAGTACTTC. V and J are TRBV11-2 and TRBJ2-7, with 8 bases aligning to TRBD1. With 5 bases clipped from V and 5 bases from J, the junction kept 11 bases outside the gene matches. This CDR3 comprises 15 residues. Germline assignment: CDR1 SGHAT and CDR2 FQNNGV.

The chain uses TRBV9 and TRBJ1-2; D is undetermined. Germline CDR1 and CDR2: SGDLS and YYNGEE. This CDR3 has 14 amino acids. V dropped 0 bases and J dropped 6 bases, with 12 bases sitting between them. For the CDR3, the DNA is TGTGCCAGCAGCGTAGTTAGCAGCGGGGATGGCTACACCTTC. Amino acids: CASSVVSSGDGYTF.

This sequence joins TRBV30 and TRBJ2-5; the D gene is possibly TRBD2 (5 bases). The V end was cut by 4 bases, the J end by 1 base, with 19 bases between. Germline values: CDR1 GTSNPN, CDR2 SVGIG (reference sequence). There are 16 residues in the CDR3. Here the CDR3 reads CAWNPSGSILQETQYF. The CDR3 DNA reads as TGTGCCTGGAATCCCAGCGGATCTATCCTCCAAGAGACCCAGTACTTC.

This clone appeared once. The rearrangement joins TRBV5-1 to TRBJ1-1, with D hard to call. The CDR3 is made up of 14 amino acids. Germline CDR1 is SGHRS and CDR2 is YFSETQ. Trimming cost V 1 base and J 1 base, with 8 bases left between them. The CDR3 coding sequence is TGCGCCAGCAGCTTGCTGGCCCCGAACACTGAAGCTTTCTTT. It translates to CASSLLAPNTEAFF.